Only one count was recorded for the clone carrying this T cell receptor beta chain. This may be a read error: a much more frequent sequence differs by one nucleotide. The CDR3 contains 13 residues. From germline, CDR1 is KGHDR and CDR2 SFDVKD. The entry originates in a study of T cells in Graves' hyperthyroidism and ophthalmopathy. It was uncontrolled infection, other autoimmune disease, pregnancy or lactation that excluded patients. Diagnosis relied on clinical symptoms, serum thyroxine and TRAb, thyroid ultrasound and orbital computed tomography. Amplification of TCR beta CDR3 regions was performed using RNA transcripts as template. Using the HTBI primer set, a first-round RT-PCR was run on the TCR CDR3. MiXCR, run by TCRdb on the multiplex PCR reads, gives a single entry per CDR3 protein. The sample has more than 500,000 distinct CDR3 sequences; under 20% are singletons.

The sequence was obtained from a woman in her thirties with Graves' hyperthyroidism. Sequences were obtained from blood. The chain carries TRBV24-1 and TRBJ2-2, with D possibly being TRBD2 (5 bases). CDR3 sequence: CATSDLFTGELSF. The DNA for the CDR3 is TGTGCCACCAGTGATTTGTTTACCGGGGAGCTGTCTTTT.